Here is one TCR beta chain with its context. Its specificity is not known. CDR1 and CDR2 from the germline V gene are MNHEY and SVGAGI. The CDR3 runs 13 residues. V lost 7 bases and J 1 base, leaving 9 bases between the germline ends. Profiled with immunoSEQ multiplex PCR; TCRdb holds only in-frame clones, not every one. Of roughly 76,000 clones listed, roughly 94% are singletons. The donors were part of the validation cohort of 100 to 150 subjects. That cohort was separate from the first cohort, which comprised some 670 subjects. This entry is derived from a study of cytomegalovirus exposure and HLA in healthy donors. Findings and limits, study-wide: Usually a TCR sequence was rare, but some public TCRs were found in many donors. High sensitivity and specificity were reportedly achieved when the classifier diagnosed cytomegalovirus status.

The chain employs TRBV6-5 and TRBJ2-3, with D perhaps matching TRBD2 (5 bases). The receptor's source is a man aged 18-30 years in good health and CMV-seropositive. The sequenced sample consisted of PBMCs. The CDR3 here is CASTQAGTDTQYF. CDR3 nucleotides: TGTGCCAGCACCCAAGCGGGCACAGATACGCAGTATTTT.